Following are 3 T cell receptor beta chains from one sample sequenced in a study of T cells in Graves' hyperthyroidism and ophthalmopathy. The TCR beta CDR3 regions underwent amplification using RNA transcripts as the source. A first-round RT-PCR of the TCR CDR3 used the HTBI primer set. MiXCR, run by TCRdb on the multiplex PCR reads, gives a single entry per CDR3 protein. The data hold about 360,000 distinct CDR3 sequences, with roughly an eighth observed a single time. What was sequenced was blood. These receptors were obtained from a woman between 18 and 29 years old with Graves' hyperthyroidism.

This clonotype has at least ten counts. The chain employs TRBV6-1 and TRBJ1-3; tentatively, D is TRBD1 (5 bases). This CDR3 is built from 14 residues. CDR1 MNHNS and CDR2 SASEGT come from the germline V gene. The V end lost 6 bases, the J end lost 4 bases, and 13 bases lay between the germline ends. This chain's CDR3 is CASRHRDGGNTIYF. The DNA of the CDR3 is TGTGCCAGCAGACACCGGGACGGAGGAAACACCATATATTTT.

This clonotype was counted a few times. The genes are TRBV28 and TRBJ2-3; 8 bases line up with TRBD1. This CDR3 is 16 amino acids long. The V and J ends lost 5 bases and 0 bases, in that order; junction bases with no gene match: 7. From germline, CDR1 is MDHEN and CDR2 SYDVKM. This chain's CDR3 is CASSSPGGASTDTQYF. DNA of the CDR3: TGTGCCAGCAGTAGTCCAGGGGGCGCGAGCACAGATACGCAGTATTTT.

This clonotype came up many times. This chain uses TRBV3-1 with TRBJ2-1; the D call may be TRBD1 or TRBD2 (5 bases each). CDR1 is LGHDT, CDR2 YNNKEL, per germline (reference sequence). Trimming shortened V by 3 bases and J by 10 bases, and 13 bases separated the two germline ends. This CDR3 has 13 amino acids. The CDR3 DNA follows: TGTGCCAGCAGCCAGGGGGACGCTCGGGAGCAGTTCTTC. The encoded protein is CASSQGDAREQFF.